This T cell receptor (beta chain) was profiled in a study of cytomegalovirus exposure and HLA in healthy donors. Whole-study findings and limits: Reports indicated that the classifier achieved high specificity and sensitivity in diagnosing cytomegalovirus status.

The germline V gene encodes CDR1 MGHRA and CDR2 YSYEKL. V lost 3 bases and J 2 bases, leaving 14 bases between the germline ends. This CDR3 comprises 15 residues. This clone showed up just a few times. Its antigen remains unidentified. Sequenced by immunoSEQ multiplex PCR; TCRdb stores in-frame clones only, minus some. The sample includes around 130,000 clones, 89% of them seen just once. This clonotype was obtained from a man aged 30 to 45 in good health and CMV-seronegative. The chain recombines TRBV4-1 with TRBJ2-7, with TRBD1 as a possible D gene (5 bases). The sequenced sample was PBMCs. This chain's CDR3 is CASSHLEGAAYEQYF. The CDR3 bases are TGCGCCAGCAGCCACCTTGAAGGGGCAGCCTACGAGCAGTACTTC.